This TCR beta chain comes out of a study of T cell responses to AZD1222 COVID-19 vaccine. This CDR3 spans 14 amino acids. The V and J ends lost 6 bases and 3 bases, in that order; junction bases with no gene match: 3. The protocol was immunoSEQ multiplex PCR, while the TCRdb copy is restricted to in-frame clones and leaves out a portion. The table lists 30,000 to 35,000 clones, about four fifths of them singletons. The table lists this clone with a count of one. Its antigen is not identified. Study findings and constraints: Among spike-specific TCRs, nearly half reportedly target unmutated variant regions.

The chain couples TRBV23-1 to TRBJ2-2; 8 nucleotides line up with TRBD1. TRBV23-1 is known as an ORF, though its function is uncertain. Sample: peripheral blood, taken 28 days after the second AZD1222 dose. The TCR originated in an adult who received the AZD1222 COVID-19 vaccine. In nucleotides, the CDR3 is TGCGCCAGCAGCTTGACAGGGGACACCGGGGAGCTGTTTTTT. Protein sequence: CASSLTGDTGELFF.